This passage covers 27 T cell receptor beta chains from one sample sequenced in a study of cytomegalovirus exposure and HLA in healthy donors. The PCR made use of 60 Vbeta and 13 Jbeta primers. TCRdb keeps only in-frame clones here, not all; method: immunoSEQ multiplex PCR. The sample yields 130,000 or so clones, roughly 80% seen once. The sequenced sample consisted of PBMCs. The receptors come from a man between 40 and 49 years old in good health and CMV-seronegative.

The CDR3 is CASSERQEPYGYTF. In nucleotides, the CDR3 is TGTGCCAGCAGCGAAAGACAGGAGCCCTATGGCTACACCTTC. The chain employs TRBV7-7 and TRBJ1-2; possibly TRBD1 for D (6 bases). CDR3 length: 14 amino acids. In germline, CDR1 is SSHAT, CDR2 FNYEAQ (reference sequence). V was shortened by 5 bases and J by 4 bases, with 14 bases between the two germline ends.

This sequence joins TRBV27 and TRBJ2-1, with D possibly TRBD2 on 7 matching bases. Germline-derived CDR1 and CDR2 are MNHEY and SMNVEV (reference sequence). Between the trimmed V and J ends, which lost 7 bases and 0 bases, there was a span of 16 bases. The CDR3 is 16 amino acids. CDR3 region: CASILRGGDSYNEQFF. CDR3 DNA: TGTGCCAGCATTCTTAGGGGGGGAGACTCCTACAATGAGCAGTTCTTC.

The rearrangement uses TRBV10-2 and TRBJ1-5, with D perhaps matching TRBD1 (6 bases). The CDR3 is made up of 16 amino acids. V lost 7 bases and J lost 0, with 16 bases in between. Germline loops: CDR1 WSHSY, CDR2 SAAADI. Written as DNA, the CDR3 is TGCGCCAGCACCAATAAACAGGGTCATAGCAATCAGCCCCAGCATTTT. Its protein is CASTNKQGHSNQPQHF.

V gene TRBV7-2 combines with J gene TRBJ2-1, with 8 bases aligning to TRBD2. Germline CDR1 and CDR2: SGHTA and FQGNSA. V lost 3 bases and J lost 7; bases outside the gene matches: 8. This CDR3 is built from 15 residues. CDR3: CASSLFSGGANEQFF. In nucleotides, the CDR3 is TGTGCCAGCAGCTTGTTCTCCGGGGGGGCGAATGAGCAGTTCTTC.

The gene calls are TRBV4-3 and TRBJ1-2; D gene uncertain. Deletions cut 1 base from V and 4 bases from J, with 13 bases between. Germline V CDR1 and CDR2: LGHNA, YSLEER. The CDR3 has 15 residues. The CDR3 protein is CASSQVRHGIYGYTF. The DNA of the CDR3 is TGCGCCAGCAGCCAAGTCAGGCACGGGATCTATGGCTACACCTTC.

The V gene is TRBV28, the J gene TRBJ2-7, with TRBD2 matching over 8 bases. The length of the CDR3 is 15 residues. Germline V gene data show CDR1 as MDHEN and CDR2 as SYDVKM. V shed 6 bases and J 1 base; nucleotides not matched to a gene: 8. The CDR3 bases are TGTGCCAGCAGCCCCTTTCGGGGGGGGTCCTACGAGCAGTACTTC. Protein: CASSPFRGGSYEQYF.

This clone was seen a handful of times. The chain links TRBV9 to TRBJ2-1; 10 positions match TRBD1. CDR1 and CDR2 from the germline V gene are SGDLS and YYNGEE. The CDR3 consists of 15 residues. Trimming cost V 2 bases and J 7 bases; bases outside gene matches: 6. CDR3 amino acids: CASSVVGQGMNEQFF. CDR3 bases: TGTGCCAGCAGCGTCGTGGGACAGGGGATGAATGAGCAGTTCTTC.

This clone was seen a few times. The CDR3 region has the DNA TGCAGCGCTCTGGGACAGGGGCCCCGAAACACCATATATTTT. It encodes CSALGQGPRNTIYF. V and J are TRBV29-1 and TRBJ1-3; 10 positions agree with TRBD1. V shed 7 bases and J 5 bases; nucleotides not matched to a gene: 8. Germline V lookup: CDR1 SQVTM, CDR2 ANQGSEA. This CDR3 spans 14 amino acids. The full variable domain, completed using reference TRBV29-1 and TRBJ1-3, is SAVISQKPSRDICQRGTSLTIQCQVDSQVTMMFWYRQQPGQSLTLIATANQGSEATYESGFVIDKFPISRPNLTFSTLTVSNMSPEDSSIYLCSALGQGPRNTIYFGEGSWLTVV.

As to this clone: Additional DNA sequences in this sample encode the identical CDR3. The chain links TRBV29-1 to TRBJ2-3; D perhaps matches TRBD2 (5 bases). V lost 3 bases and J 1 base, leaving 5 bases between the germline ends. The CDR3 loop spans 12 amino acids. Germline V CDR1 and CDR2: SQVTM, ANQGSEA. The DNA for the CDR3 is TGCAGCGTTGAGAGGGGCACAGATACGCAGTATTTT. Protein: CSVERGTDTQYF.

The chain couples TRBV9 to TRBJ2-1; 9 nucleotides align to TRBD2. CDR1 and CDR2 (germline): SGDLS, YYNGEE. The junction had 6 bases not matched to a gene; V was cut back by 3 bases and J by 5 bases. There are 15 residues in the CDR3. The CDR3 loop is CASSASGGPHNEQFF. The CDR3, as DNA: TGTGCCAGCAGCGCCAGCGGGGGGCCCCACAATGAGCAGTTCTTC.

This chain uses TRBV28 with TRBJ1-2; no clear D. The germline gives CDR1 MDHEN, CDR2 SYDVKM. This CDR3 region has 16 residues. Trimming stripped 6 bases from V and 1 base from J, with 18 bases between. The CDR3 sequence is CASSNPTPPLNYGYTF. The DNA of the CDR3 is TGTGCCAGCAGCAACCCGACTCCTCCCCTTAACTATGGCTACACCTTC.

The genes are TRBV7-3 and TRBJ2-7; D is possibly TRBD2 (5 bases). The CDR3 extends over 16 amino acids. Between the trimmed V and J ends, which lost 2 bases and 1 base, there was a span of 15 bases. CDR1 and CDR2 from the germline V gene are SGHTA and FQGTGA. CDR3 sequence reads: CASSLGGTASSYEQYF. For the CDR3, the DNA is TGTGCCAGCAGCTTAGGAGGAACGGCGTCATCCTACGAGCAGTACTTC.

CDR3 residues: CASSDRVDPSYEQYF. The CDR3 region has the DNA TGTGCCAGCTCCGACCGGGTCGACCCCTCCTACGAGCAGTACTTC. This chain joins TRBV7-6 and TRBJ2-7; D is uncertain. V dropped 8 bases and J dropped 0 bases, with 17 bases sitting between them. The CDR3 has 15 amino acids. Germline V gene sequence: CDR1 SGHVS, CDR2 FNYEAQ. The variable domain in full, completed from reference TRBV7-6 and TRBJ2-7, reads GAGVSQSPRYKVTKRGQDVALRCDPISGHVSLYWYRQALGQGPEFLTYFNYEAQQDKSGLPNDRFSAERPEGSISTLTIQRTEQRDSAMYRCASSDRVDPSYEQYFGPGTRLTVT.

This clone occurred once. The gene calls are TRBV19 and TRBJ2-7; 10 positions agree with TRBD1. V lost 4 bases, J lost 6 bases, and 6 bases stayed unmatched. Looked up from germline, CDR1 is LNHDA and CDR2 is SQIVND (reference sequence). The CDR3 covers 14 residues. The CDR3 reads CASSTWDRGAEQYF. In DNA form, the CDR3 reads TGTGCCAGTAGTACGTGGGACAGGGGAGCCGAGCAGTACTTC.

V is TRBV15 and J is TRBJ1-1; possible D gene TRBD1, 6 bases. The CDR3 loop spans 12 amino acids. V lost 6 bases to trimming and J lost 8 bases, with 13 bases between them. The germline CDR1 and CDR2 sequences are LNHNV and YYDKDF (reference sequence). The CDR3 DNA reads TGTGCCACCAGTCTCCCCGGGACAGAAGCTTTCTTT. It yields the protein CATSLPGTEAFF.

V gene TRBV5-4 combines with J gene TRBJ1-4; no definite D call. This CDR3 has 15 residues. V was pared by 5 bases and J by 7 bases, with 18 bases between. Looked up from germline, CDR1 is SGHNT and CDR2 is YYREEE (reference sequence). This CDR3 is CASRLTGEGPEKLFF. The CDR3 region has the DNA TGTGCCAGCAGGCTTACCGGGGAGGGCCCTGAAAAACTGTTTTTT.

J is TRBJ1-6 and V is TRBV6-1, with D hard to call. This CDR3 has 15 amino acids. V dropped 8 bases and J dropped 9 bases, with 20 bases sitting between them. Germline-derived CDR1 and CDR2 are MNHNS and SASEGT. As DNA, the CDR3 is TGTGCCAGCGAGGGCGTCGGAGCTTGGGGTTCACCCCTCCACTTT. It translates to CASEGVGAWGSPLHF.

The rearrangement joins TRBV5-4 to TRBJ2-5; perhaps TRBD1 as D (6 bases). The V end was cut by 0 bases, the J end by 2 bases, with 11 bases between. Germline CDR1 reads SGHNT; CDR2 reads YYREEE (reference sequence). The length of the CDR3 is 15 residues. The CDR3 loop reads CASSLAQGRQETQYF. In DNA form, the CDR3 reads TGTGCCAGCAGCTTGGCACAGGGTCGACAAGAGACCCAGTACTTC.

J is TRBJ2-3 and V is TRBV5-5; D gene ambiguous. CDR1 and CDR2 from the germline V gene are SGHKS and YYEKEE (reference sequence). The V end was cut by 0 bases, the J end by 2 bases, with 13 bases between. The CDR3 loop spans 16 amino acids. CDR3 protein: CASSLVAPRNTDTQYF. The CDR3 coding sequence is TGTGCCAGCAGCTTGGTTGCCCCTAGAAACACAGATACGCAGTATTTT.

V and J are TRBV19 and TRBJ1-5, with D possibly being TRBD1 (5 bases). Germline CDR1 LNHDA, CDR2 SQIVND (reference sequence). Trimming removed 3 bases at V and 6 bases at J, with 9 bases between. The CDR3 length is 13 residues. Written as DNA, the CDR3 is TGTGCCAGTAGTATGGGAGGGGTTCAGCCCCAGCATTTT. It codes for CASSMGGVQPQHF.

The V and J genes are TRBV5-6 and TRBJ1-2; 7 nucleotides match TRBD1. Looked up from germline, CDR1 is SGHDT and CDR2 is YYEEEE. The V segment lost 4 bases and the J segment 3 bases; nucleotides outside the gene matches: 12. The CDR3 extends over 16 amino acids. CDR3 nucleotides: TGTGCCAGCAGCCGAATCGAGACAGGGCGCCACTATGGCTACACCTTC. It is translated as CASSRIETGRHYGYTF.

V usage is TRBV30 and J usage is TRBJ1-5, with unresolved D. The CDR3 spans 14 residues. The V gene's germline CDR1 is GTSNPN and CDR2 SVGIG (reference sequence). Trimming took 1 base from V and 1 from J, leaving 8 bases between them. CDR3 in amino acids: CAWSGGLSNQPQHF. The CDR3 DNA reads TGTGCCTGGAGTGGAGGGTTGAGCAATCAGCCCCAGCATTTT. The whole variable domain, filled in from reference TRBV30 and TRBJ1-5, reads SQTIHQWPATLVQPVGSPLSLECTVEGTSNPNLYWYRQAAGRGLQLLFYSVGIGQISSEVPQNLSASRPQDRQFILSSKKLLLSDSGFYLCAWSGGLSNQPQHFGDGTRLSIL.

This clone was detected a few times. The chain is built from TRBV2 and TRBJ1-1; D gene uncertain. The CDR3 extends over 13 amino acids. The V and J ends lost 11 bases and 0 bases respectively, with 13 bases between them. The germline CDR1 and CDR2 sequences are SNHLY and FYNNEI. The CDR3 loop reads CAGSSYMNTEAFF. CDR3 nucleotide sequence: TGTGCCGGCTCTTCGTACATGAACACTGAAGCTTTCTTT.

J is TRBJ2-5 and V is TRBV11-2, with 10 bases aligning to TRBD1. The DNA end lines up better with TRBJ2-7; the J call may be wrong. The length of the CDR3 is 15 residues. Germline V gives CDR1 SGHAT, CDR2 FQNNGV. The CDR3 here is CASRRGTGVIYEQYF. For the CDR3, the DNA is TGTGCCAGCAGGAGAGGGACAGGGGTTATCTACGAGCAGTACTTC.

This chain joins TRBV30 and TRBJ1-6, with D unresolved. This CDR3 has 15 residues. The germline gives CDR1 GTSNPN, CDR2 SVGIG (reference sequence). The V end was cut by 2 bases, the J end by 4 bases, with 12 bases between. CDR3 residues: CAWSSSREYNSPLHF. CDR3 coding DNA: TGTGCCTGGAGTTCCTCGAGAGAGTATAATTCACCCCTCCACTTT.

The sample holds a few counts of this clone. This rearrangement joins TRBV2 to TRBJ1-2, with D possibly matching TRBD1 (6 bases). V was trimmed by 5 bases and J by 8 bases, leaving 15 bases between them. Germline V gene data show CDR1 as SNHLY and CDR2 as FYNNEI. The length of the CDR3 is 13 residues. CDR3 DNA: TGTGCCAGCAGTTCAAACAGGGAGTCAGGCTACACCTTC. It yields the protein CASSSNRESGYTF.

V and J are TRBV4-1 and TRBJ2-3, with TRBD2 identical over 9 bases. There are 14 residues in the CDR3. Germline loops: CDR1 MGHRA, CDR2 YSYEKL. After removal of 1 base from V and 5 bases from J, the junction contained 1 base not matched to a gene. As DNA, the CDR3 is TGCGCCAGCAGCCAAGGCGGGGGGGGAGATACGCAGTATTTT. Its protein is CASSQGGGGDTQYF.